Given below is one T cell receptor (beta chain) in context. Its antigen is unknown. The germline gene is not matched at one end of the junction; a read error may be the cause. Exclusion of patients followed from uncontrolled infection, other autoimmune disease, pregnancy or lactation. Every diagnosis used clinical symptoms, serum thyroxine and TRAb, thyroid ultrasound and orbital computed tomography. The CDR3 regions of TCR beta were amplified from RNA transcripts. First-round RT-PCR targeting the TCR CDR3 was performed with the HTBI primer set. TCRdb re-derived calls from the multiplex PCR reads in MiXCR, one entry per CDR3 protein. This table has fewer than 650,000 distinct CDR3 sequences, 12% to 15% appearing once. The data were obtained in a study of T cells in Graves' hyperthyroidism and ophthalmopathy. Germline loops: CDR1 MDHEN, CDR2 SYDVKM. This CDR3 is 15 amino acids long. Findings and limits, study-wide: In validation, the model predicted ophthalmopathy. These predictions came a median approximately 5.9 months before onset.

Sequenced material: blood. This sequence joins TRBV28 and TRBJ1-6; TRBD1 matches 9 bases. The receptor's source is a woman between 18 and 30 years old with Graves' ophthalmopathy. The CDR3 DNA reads TGTGTCAGCAGTTTAAGGGACAGGGTCAATTCACCCCTCCACTTT. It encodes CVSSLRDRVNSPLHF.